This T cell receptor (beta chain) stems from a study of CD8 T cells in ankylosing spondylitis. Overall study findings and caveats: The study looked at matched synovial fluid samples from ankylosing spondylitis patients. Disease-linked clones were reported to be significantly enriched there. Ankylosing spondylitis blood appeared to carry a characteristic TCR beta motif of roughly eight highly homologous variants. Reports of some motif variants in reactive arthritis synovial fluid and blood predate this one.

TCRdb ran MiXCR on the 5' RACE reads and lists one entry per CDR3 protein. The sample carries approximately 550,000 distinct CDR3 sequences, roughly 12% recorded once. This clonotype was detected a few times. Its antigen is unknown. CDR3 size: 14 residues. V gave up 4 bases and J gave up 5 bases, with 15 bases separating them. Per germline, CDR1 SGHDT and CDR2 YYEEEE. The V call is TRBV5-6, the J call TRBJ1-2; D perhaps matches TRBD1 (6 bases). The sequencing sample was made of blood, either unsorted or a sorted T cell fraction (not recorded which). This clonotype was obtained from a male donor with ankylosing spondylitis. CDR3 DNA: TGTGCCAGCAGCATACGGAGGGGGAATTATGGCTACACCTTC. It is translated as CASSIRRGNYGYTF.